A single T cell receptor (beta chain) is shown here with its context. The sample belongs to a study of Graves' ophthalmopathy and Graves' hyperthyroidism. V lost 5 bases and J lost 5, with 21 bases in between. The CDR3 contains 16 residues. Germline CDR1 and CDR2: LNHNV and YYDKDF (reference sequence). TCR beta CDR3 regions were amplified from RNA transcripts. The authors performed first-round RT-PCR with HTBI primers and then a second-round multiplex PCR. TCRdb fed the multiplex PCR reads into MiXCR, producing one record per CDR3 protein. The sample records about 1.1 million distinct CDR3 sequences, roughly 35% being singletons.

The origin of this receptor is an adult man with Graves' hyperthyroidism. The sample was peripheral blood or thyroid tissue (not recorded which). V gene TRBV15 combines with J gene TRBJ2-5, with D perhaps matching TRBD1 (6 bases). The CDR3 nucleotides are TGTGCCACCAGCGTACGGGACACGGGATCTGGGGAGACCCAGTACTTC. Its protein is CATSVRDTGSGETQYF.